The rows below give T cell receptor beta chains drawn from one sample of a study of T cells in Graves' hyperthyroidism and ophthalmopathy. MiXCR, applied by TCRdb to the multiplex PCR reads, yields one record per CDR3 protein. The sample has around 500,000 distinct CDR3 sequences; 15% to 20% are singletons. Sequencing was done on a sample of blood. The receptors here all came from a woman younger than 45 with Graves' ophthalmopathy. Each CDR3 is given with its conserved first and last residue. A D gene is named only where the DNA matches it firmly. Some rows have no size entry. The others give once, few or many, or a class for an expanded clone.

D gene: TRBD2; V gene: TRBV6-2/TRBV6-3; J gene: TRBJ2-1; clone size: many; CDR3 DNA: TGTGCCAGCAATCCTAGCGGAGGTCCGAATGAGCAGTTCTTC; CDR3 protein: CASNPSGGPNEQFF
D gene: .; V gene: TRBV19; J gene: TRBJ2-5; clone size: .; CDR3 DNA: TGTGCCAGTAGTCCCGGGACAACCCTGGGTGAGACCCAGTACTTC; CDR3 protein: CASSPGTTLGETQYF
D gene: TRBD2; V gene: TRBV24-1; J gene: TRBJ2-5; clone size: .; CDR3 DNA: TGTGCCACCAGTGATAATCTAGCGGGAGTGTTAGAGACCCAGTACTTC; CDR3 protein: CATSDNLAGVLETQYF
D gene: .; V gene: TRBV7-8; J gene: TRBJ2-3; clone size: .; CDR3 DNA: TGTGCCAGCAGCTTGGACGTGGGGGATACGCAGTATTTT; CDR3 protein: CASSLDVGDTQYF
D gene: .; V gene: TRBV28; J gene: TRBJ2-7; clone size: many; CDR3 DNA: TGTGCCAGCAGTTTAGACAGCTCCTACTCCTACGAGCAGTACTTC; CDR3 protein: CASSLDSSYSYEQYF
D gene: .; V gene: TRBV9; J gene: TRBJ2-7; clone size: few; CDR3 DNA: TGTGCCAGCAGCGTAGAATCTTCCGGCGGTCCCGAGCAGTACTTC; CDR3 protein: CASSVESSGGPEQYF
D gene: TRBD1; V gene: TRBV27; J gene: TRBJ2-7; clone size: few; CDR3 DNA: TGTGCCAGCGGGCCAGGGACAGGTTGGGAGCAGTACTTC; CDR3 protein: CASGPGTGWEQYF
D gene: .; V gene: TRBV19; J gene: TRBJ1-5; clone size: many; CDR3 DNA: TGTGCCAGTATGGAGGGGCCTTTCATCAATCAGCCCCAGCATTTT; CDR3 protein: CASMEGPFINQPQHF
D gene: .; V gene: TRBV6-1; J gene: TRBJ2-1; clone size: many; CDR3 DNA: TGTGCCAGCACTAGGGAGGTCTCCTACAATGAGCAGTTCTTC; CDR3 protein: CASTREVSYNEQFF
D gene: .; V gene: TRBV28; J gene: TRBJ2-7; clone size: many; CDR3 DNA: TGTGCCAGCAGTCTATCCCCTTATGGGACGACTTACGAGCAGTACTTC; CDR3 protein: CASSLSPYGTTYEQYF
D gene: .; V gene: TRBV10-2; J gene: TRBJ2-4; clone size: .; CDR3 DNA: TGCGCCAGCAGTGATAGAACAGGGAAGTACTTC; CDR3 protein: CASSDRTGKYF
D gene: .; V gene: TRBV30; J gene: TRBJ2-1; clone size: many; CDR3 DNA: TGTGCCTGGAGCTCTGCTGAGCAGTTCTTC; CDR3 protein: CAWSSAEQFF
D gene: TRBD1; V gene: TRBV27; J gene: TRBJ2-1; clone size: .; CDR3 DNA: TGTGCCAGCAGTTCGTACCTCAGGGGGAACGAACACAATGAGCAGTTCTTC; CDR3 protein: CASSSYLRGNEHNEQFF
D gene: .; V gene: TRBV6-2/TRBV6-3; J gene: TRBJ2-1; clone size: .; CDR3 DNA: TGTGCCAGCAGTTCCCGGGACTTGTCCTACGATGAGCAGTTCTTC; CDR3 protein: CASSSRDLSYDEQFF
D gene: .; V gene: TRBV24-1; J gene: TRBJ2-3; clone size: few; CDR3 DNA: TGTGCCACCAGTGGGGGAAGTACGCAGTATTTT; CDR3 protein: CATSGGSTQYF
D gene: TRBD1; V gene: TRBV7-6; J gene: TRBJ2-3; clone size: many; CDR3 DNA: TGTGCCAGCAGCTTAGGGACAGGGCGTTCAGATACGCAGTATTTT; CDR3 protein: CASSLGTGRSDTQYF
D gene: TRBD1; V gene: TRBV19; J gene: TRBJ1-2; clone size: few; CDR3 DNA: TGTGCCAGTAGTGAGCCGCGCGGACAGGGCAACTATGGCTACACCTTC; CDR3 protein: CASSEPRGQGNYGYTF
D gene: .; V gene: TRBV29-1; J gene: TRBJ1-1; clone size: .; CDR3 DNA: TGCAGCGTTGAAGAACGGAGCGAAGCTTTCTTT; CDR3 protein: CSVEERSEAFF
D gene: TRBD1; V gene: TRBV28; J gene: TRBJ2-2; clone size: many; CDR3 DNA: TGTGCCAGCAGATCCACGGAAGGGGGCGCGATCACCGGGGAGCTGTTTTTT; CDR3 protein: CASRSTEGGAITGELFF
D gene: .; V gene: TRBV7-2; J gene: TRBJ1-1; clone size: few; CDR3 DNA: TGTGCCAGCAGCTTCGAGAGGGTAGCTTTCTTT; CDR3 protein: CASSFERVAFF
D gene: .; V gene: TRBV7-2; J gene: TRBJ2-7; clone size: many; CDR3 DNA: TGTGCCAGCAGCTTAACGGGGGTGCAGTACTTC; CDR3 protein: CASSLTGVQYF
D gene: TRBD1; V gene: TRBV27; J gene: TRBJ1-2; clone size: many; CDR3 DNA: TGTGCCAGCAGTCTTGAGGGGGCGTATGGCTACACCTTC; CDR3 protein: CASSLEGAYGYTF
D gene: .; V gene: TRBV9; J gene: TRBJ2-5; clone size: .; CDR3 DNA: TGTGCCAGCAGCGTTCATGGGGGACAAGAGACCCAGTACTTC; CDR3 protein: CASSVHGGQETQYF
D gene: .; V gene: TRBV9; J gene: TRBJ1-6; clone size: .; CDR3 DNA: TGTGCCAGCAGCGTCCTCCAGACCTATAATTCACCCCTCCACTTT; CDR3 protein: CASSVLQTYNSPLHF
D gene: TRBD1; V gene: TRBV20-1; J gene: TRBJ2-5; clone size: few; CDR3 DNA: TGCAGTGCTAGGAGACAGGGGGGGGGGAAAGAGACCCAGTACTTC; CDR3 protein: CSARRQGGGKETQYF
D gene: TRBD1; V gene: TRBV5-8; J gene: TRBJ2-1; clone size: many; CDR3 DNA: TGTGCCAGCACCATGGACAGGAACAATGAGCAGTTCTTC; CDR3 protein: CASTMDRNNEQFF
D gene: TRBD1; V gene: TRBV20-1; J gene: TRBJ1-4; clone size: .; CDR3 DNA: TGCAGTGCTAGGGGCTGGGGGACAGGTCGGGAAAAACTGTTTTTT; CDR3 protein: CSARGWGTGREKLFF
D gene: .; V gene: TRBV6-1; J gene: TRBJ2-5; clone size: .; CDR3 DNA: TGTGCCAGCCGGGACGAAGAGACCCAGTACTTC; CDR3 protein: CASRDEETQYF
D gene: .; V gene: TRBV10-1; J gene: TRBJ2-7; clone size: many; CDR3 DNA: TGCGCCAGCAGTGAGTTGGGACTCGGGTACGAGCAGTACTTC; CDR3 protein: CASSELGLGYEQYF
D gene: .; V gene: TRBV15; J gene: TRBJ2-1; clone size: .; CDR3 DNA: TGTGCCACCAGCACCAAGCGGCACAATGAGCAGTTCTTC; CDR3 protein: CATSTKRHNEQFF
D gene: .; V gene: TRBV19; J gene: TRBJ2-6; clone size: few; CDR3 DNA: TGTGCCAGTAGTCCTCAGGAATCTGGGGCCAACGTCCTGACTTTC; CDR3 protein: CASSPQESGANVLTF
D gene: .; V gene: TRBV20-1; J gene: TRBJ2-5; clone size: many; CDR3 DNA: TGCAGTGCTCCACGACAGAAGGCCCAGTACTTC; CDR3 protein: CSAPRQKAQYF
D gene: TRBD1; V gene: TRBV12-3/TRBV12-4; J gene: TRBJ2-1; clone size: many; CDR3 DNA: TGTGCCAGCAGTTCGGGACAGAACAATGAGCAGTTCTTC; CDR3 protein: CASSSGQNNEQFF
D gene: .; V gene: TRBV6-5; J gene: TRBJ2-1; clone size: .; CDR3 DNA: TGTGCCAGCAGTTACGGGGGCCCGGGGGTCGGTGAGCAGTTCTTC; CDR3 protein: CASSYGGPGVGEQFF
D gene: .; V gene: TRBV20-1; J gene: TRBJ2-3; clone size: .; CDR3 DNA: TGCTGCACCGGGTCCTCGCGCACAGATACGCAGTATTTT; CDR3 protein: CCTGSSRTDTQYF
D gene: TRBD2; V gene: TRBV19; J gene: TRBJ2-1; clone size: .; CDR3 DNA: TGTGCCAGTAGTCCCTGGACTAGCGGGGCTCTGAATGAGCAGTTCTTC; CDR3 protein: CASSPWTSGALNEQFF
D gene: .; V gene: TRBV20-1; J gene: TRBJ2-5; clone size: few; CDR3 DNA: TGCAGTGCTAGCGGAGAGACCCAGTACTTC; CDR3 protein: CSASGETQYF
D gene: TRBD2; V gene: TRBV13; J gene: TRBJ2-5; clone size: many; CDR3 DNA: TGTGCCAGCAGTCTTAGGGCGGGGGTGCTAGAGACCCAGTACTTC; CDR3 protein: CASSLRAGVLETQYF
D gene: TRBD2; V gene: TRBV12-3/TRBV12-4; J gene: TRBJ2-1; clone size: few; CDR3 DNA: TGTGCCAGCAGAACCGGGACTAGTAAGAATGAGCAGTTCTTC; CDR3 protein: CASRTGTSKNEQFF
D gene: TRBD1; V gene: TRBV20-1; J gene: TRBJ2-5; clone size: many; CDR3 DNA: TGCAGTGCTAGACAGGGGGCGGGAGAGACCCAGTACTTC; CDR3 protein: CSARQGAGETQYF
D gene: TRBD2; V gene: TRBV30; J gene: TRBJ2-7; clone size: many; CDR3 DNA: TGTGCCTGGAGTGGAGGGACTACCACCTACGAGCAGTACTTC; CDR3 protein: CAWSGGTTTYEQYF
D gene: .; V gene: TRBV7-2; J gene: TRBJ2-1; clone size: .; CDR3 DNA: TGTGCCAGCAGCTCCGGAATTTACAATGAGCAGTTCTTC; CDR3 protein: CASSSGIYNEQFF
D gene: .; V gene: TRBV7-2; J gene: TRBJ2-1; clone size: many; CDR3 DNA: TGTGCCAGCAGCTCTACGTCTTGGCGGAATGAGCAGTTCTTC; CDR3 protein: CASSSTSWRNEQFF
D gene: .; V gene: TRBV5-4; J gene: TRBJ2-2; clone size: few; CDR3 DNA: TGTGCCAGCAGCTTGAAAGGGAACACCGGGGAGCTGTTTTTT; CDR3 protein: CASSLKGNTGELFF
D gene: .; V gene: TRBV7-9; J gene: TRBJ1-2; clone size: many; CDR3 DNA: TGTGCCAGCAGCTCCCAAACAGGCTATGGCTACACCTTC; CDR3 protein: CASSSQTGYGYTF
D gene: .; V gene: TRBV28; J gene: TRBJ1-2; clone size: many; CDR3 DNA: TGTGCCAGCAGTTTGCGAGGGACTTTGAATGGCTACACCTTC; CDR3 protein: CASSLRGTLNGYTF
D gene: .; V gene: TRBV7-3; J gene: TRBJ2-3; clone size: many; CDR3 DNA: TGTGCCAGCAGCTTAACTGGGGCAGGGTCCACAGATACGCAGTATTTT; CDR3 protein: CASSLTGAGSTDTQYF
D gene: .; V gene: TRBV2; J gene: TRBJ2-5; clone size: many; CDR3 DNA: TGTGCCAGCAGTGTAAGGTCGGGAGAGACCCAGTACTTC; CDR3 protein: CASSVRSGETQYF
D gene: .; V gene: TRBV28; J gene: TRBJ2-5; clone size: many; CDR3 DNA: TGTGCCAGCAGTTCTTACGGCGAAGAGACCCAGTACTTC; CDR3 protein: CASSSYGEETQYF
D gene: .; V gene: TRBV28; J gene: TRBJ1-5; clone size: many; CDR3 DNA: TGTGCCAGCAGTTTTGTCAGGGAAGACAATCAGCCCCAGCATTTT; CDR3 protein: CASSFVREDNQPQHF
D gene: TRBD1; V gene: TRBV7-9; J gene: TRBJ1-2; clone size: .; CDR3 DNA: TGTGCCAGCAGCTTGACAGGGGGCCTTAGCTATGGCTACACCTTC; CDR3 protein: CASSLTGGLSYGYTF
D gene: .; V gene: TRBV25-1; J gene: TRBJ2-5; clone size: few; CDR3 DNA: TGTGCCAGCAGTGACTATACCCAAGAGACCCAGTACTTC; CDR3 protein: CASSDYTQETQYF
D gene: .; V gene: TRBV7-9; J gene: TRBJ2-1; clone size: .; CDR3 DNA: TGTGCCAGCAGCTTAGGAGTGCATGAGCAGTTCTTC; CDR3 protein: CASSLGVHEQFF
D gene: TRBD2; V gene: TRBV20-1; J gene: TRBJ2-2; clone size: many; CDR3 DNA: TGCAGTGCTAGCGGGAGGTCGAACACCGGGGAGCTGTTTTTT; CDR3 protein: CSASGRSNTGELFF
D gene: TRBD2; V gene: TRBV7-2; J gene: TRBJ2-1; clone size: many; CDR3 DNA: TGTGCCAGCAGCATAGGGGGTCTAGCGGGAAAGTACAATGAGCAGTTCTTC; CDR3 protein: CASSIGGLAGKYNEQFF
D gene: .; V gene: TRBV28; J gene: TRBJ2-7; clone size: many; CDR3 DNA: TGTGCCAGCAGTTTACCAACAGGGTTCCACGAGCAGTACTTC; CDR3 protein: CASSLPTGFHEQYF
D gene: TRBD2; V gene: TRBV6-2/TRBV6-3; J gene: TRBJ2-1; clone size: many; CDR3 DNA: TGTGCCAGCAGTTCCTATAGCGGGAAGGCTTTGAATGAGCAGTTCTTC; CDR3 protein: CASSSYSGKALNEQFF